The clone carrying this T cell receptor beta chain came up once. No antigen is known for it. The data belong to a study of human T cells and chemical hapten exposure. Notes on the study in general: Controls had significantly fewer large CDR3 similarity clusters than were formed by expanded TCRs.

The CDR3 contains 16 residues. The V end lost 1 base, the J end lost 3 bases, and 12 bases lay between the germline ends. Authors' data handling: Ranging from about 20,000 to 700,000, TCR counts per sample had a median value of roughly 96,000. TCRdb independently ran MiXCR on the RACE reads; one entry per CDR3 protein. TCRdb assigned the V and J calls; the authors' analysis was not used. The sample has more than 95,000 distinct CDR3 sequences, about 28% seen once. Time point meaning: patch test 3, about 24 weeks after DPC sensitization. Regarding treatment: therapeutic diphenylcyclopropenone sensitization with weekly scalp DPC.

The material was whole blood, obtained in connection with sensitization to the hapten diphenylcyclopropenone (DPC). The chain is built from TRBV12-3 or TRBV12-4 and TRBJ2-2; D unclear. This TCR was sampled from a man aged 40-50 years with alopecia areata. Some clones in this sample may be carry-over from other donors' samples. This CDR3 reads CASSLVSIYDTGELFF. The CDR3 bases are TGTGCCAGCAGTTTAGTGTCCATATACGACACCGGGGAGCTGTTTTTT.